A single sample gave rise to the 24 T cell receptor beta chains below, sequenced in a study of blood T cell repertoires in COVID-19. The assay was immunoSEQ multiplex PCR, and TCRdb's table has in-frame clones only and misses some. The sample includes over 450,000 clones, roughly nine tenths seen only once; the top ten take about 8%. Sequences were obtained from peripheral blood. Source of these receptors: a woman in her forties or fifties with COVID-19, enrolled during active disease.

This clone has a single count. The chain uses TRBV5-1 and TRBJ2-5; D is ambiguous. Trimming left V 3 bases short and J 3 bases short, with 9 bases between. The CDR3 has 13 residues. Germline loops: CDR1 SGHRS, CDR2 YFSETQ. This CDR3 reads CASSSGVEETQYF. CDR3 nucleotides: TGCGCCAGCAGCTCAGGCGTCGAAGAGACCCAGTACTTC.

The CDR3 bases are TGTGCCAGCAGTTCTTACCGACTGGATACGCAGTATTTT. This codes for CASSSYRLDTQYF. The chain carries TRBV6-5 and TRBJ2-3; D uncertain. The CDR3 is made up of 13 amino acids. Looked up from germline, CDR1 is MNHEY and CDR2 is SVGAGI. Trimming left V 4 bases short and J 6 bases short, with 11 bases between.

The V gene is TRBV3-1 (or the pseudogene TRBV3-2), the J gene TRBJ1-2; D may be TRBD1 (6 bases). The V gene lost 5 bases and the J gene lost 8 bases, with 21 bases spanning the gap. Germline values: CDR1 LGHDT, CDR2 YNNKEL (reference sequence). The CDR3 consists of 15 residues. CDR3 in amino acids: CASSEGGQRLKGYTF. CDR3 DNA sequence: TGTGCCAGCAGCGAAGGGGGGCAGCGCCTTAAAGGCTACACCTTC.

CDR3: CASRTPGEPNSPLHF. The CDR3 DNA is TGTGCCAGCAGAACCCCAGGGGAGCCTAATTCACCCCTCCACTTT. The rearrangement joins TRBV28 to TRBJ1-6, with D possibly being TRBD1 (6 bases). V lost 6 bases and J lost 6, with 15 bases in between. The CDR3 sequence is 15 residues long. Germline V gives CDR1 MDHEN, CDR2 SYDVKM.

This chain connects TRBV19 to TRBJ2-7; 9 bases are a match to TRBD1. With 7 bases clipped from V and 0 bases from J, the junction kept 16 bases outside the gene matches. Per germline, CDR1 LNHDA and CDR2 SQIVND (reference sequence). The CDR3 totals 18 residues. The CDR3 coding sequence is TGTGCCAGTAACAGGGGGCCGCCCCAACCAGAATTCTCCTACGAGCAGTACTTC. Translated, it gives CASNRGPPQPEFSYEQYF.

The chain is built from TRBV13 and TRBJ2-7; tentative D call: TRBD1 (5 bases). Trimming removed 2 bases from V and 1 base from J, with 9 bases in between. Per germline, CDR1 PRHDT and CDR2 FYEKMQ (reference sequence). There are 14 residues in the CDR3. The CDR3 spells CASSLWGGSYEQYF. CDR3 bases: TGTGCCAGCAGCTTATGGGGCGGATCCTACGAGCAGTACTTC.

V and J are TRBV5-1 and TRBJ2-2; 7 bases are a match to TRBD1. The CDR3 extends over 15 amino acids. Trimming at V came to 4 bases and at J to 6 bases, leaving 9 bases not matched to a gene. The germline CDR1 and CDR2 sequences are SGHRS and YFSETQ. The chain's CDR3 is CASSQQTGRAGELFF. The CDR3 DNA sequence: TGCGCCAGCAGCCAACAGACAGGGCGAGCCGGGGAGCTGTTTTTT.

The rearrangement joins TRBV5-4 to TRBJ1-1, with D possibly TRBD1 on 6 matching bases. Germline CDR1 and CDR2: SGHNT and YYREEE (reference sequence). V dropped 6 bases and J dropped 5 bases, with 14 bases sitting between them. The CDR3 runs 13 residues. The CDR3 DNA reads as TGTGCCAGCACTCTACAGGGAAGAACTGAAGCTTTCTTT. Translating gives CASTLQGRTEAFF.

The rearrangement links TRBV30 to TRBJ1-1; weak D call: TRBD1 (6 bases). CDR1 and CDR2 from the germline V gene are GTSNPN and SVGIG (reference sequence). Trimming stripped 3 bases from V and 7 bases from J, with 18 bases between. The CDR3 runs 14 residues. DNA for the CDR3: TGTGCCTGGAGCGCAACAGACAGGACTCTTGAAGCTTTCTTT. Translation gives CAWSATDRTLEAFF.

The gene calls are TRBV6-2 or TRBV6-3 and TRBJ2-7, with TRBD1 as a possible D gene (6 bases). The CDR3 loop spans 12 amino acids. V gave up 2 bases and J gave up 6 bases, with 8 bases separating them. Germline CDR1 and CDR2: MNHEY and SVGEGT. This chain's CDR3 is CASSYGGTEQYF. The CDR3 DNA is TGTGCCAGCAGTTACGGGGGCACCGAGCAGTACTTC.

CDR3 sequence: CASSLVGDGGYTF. In DNA, the CDR3 is TGTGCCAGCAGCTTAGTAGGGGATGGTGGCTACACCTTC. The gene calls are TRBV7-2 and TRBJ1-2; tentatively, D is TRBD1 (5 bases). The V gene lost 1 base and the J gene lost 7 bases, with 10 bases spanning the gap. The CDR3 is made up of 13 amino acids. Germline V gene lookup returns CDR1 SGHTA and CDR2 FQGNSA.

This rearrangement joins TRBV5-1 to TRBJ2-3; a weak D match, TRBD1 (5 bases). Germline CDR1 reads SGHRS; CDR2 reads YFSETQ. Between the trimmed V and J ends, which lost 1 base and 3 bases, there was a span of 6 bases. This CDR3 comprises 13 residues. This CDR3 reads CASSLRGTDTQYF. Written as DNA, the CDR3 is TGCGCCAGCAGCTTGAGGGGTACAGATACGCAGTATTTT.

This clone was observed a single time. This chain uses TRBV7-2 with TRBJ2-7; no definite D call. Trimming cost V 4 bases and J 4 bases, with 14 bases left between them. The germline V gene encodes CDR1 SGHTA and CDR2 FQGNSA. This CDR3 comprises 14 residues. In DNA form, the CDR3 reads TGTGCCAGCAGCTACGGTACAGTAAGTTACGAGCAGTACTTC. It is translated as CASSYGTVSYEQYF.

Only one count was recorded for this clone. This rearrangement joins TRBV25-1 to TRBJ1-3; D might be TRBD1 (6 bases). V shed 5 bases and J shed 4 bases, with 15 bases lying between them. The CDR3 has 15 amino acids. Germline CDR1 reads MGHDK; CDR2 reads SYGVNS. CDR3 coding DNA: TGTGCCAGCAGTTTCAACAGGGCAGGAGGAAACACCATATATTTT. The encoded protein is CASSFNRAGGNTIYF. The full variable domain, its missing parts supplied by reference TRBV25-1 and TRBJ1-3, is EADIYQTPRYLVIGTGKKITLECSQTMGHDKMYWYQQDPGMELHLIHYSYGVNSTEKGDLSSESTVSRIRTEHFPLTLESARPSHTSQYLCASSFNRAGGNTIYFGEGSWLTVV.

This rearrangement joins TRBV2 to TRBJ2-7; D may be TRBD2 (6 bases). V gave up 7 bases and J gave up 2 bases, with 12 bases separating them. From germline, CDR1 is SNHLY and CDR2 FYNNEI. CDR3 length: 13 amino acids. The CDR3 DNA follows: TGTGCCAGCAATGGGGAGGCAACCTACGAGCAGTACTTC. Its protein is CASNGEATYEQYF.

This clone turned up a few times. The chain has TRBV6-1 and TRBJ2-2; 7 nucleotides line up with TRBD2. With 4 bases clipped from V and 7 bases from J, the junction kept 12 bases outside the gene matches. CDR3 size: 16 residues. CDR1 is MNHNS, CDR2 SASEGT, per germline. DNA of the CDR3: TGTGCCAGCAGTGGCTTGCGGGGGAGAGTCATCGGGGAGCTGTTTTTT. Translating it yields CASSGLRGRVIGELFF.

In DNA form, the CDR3 reads TGTGCCAGCAGACTGACAGGGATGAACTACTACGAGCAGTACTTC. It specifies CASRLTGMNYYEQYF. The chain carries TRBV28 and TRBJ2-7, with TRBD1 matching 7 bases. This CDR3 has 15 residues. V was clipped by 6 bases and J by 3 bases; unmatched bases: 11. Germline CDR1 MDHEN, CDR2 SYDVKM.

J is TRBJ1-6 and V is TRBV7-9; D unclear. Germline V gene lookup returns CDR1 SEHNR and CDR2 FQNEAQ (reference sequence). The CDR3 consists of 12 residues. V was shortened by 2 bases and J by 7 bases, with 3 bases between the two germline ends. CDR3 loop: CASSLSNSPLHF. As DNA, the CDR3 is TGTGCCAGCAGCTTATCGAATTCACCCCTCCACTTT.

V is TRBV5-1 and J is TRBJ2-1; D is uncertain. The CDR3 contains 15 residues. Germline V lookup: CDR1 SGHRS, CDR2 YFSETQ. The V and J ends lost 5 bases and 2 bases respectively, with 14 bases between them. CDR3 amino acids: CASRAGDTTYNEQFF. DNA for the CDR3: TGCGCCAGCAGAGCAGGCGACACAACCTACAATGAGCAGTTCTTC.

The V gene is TRBV11-2, the J gene TRBJ1-1; D is ambiguous. Between the trimmed V and J ends, which lost 5 bases and 0 bases, there was a span of 13 bases. Germline loops: CDR1 SGHAT, CDR2 FQNNGV. The CDR3 loop spans 15 amino acids. CDR3 sequence reads: CASSPEPGLNTEAFF. CDR3 in DNA: TGTGCCAGCAGCCCGGAACCGGGTCTGAACACTGAAGCTTTCTTT.

V and J are TRBV2 and TRBJ2-2; a possible D gene is TRBD1 (6 bases). CDR3 length equals 14 residues. Germline V lookup: CDR1 SNHLY, CDR2 FYNNEI. V dropped 11 bases and J dropped 7 bases, with 20 bases sitting between them. The CDR3 nucleotides read TGTGCCTCCTCAGGGGCCAGGGTGGGCGGGGAGCTGTTTTTT. This translates into CASSGARVGGELFF.

This chain links TRBV6-1 with TRBJ2-2, with D possibly matching TRBD1 (6 bases). Trimming removed 1 base from V and 5 bases from J, with 17 bases in between. CDR3 length: 17 amino acids. The V gene's germline CDR1 is MNHNS and CDR2 SASEGT. The CDR3 nucleotides are TGTGCCAGCAGTGAAGTGAGATATACAGGGTCGACCGGGGAGCTGTTTTTT. Translating it yields CASSEVRYTGSTGELFF.

The chain uses TRBV10-3 and TRBJ2-5, with 9 positions matching TRBD2. The CDR3 is made up of 13 amino acids. Per the germline V gene, CDR1 is ENHRY and CDR2 is SYGVKD. J gave up 5 bases and V 4 bases, and 2 bases lay outside the gene matches. This CDR3 is CAISGGGEETQYF. In nucleotides, the CDR3 is TGTGCCATCAGTGGCGGGGGGGAGGAGACCCAGTACTTC.

The chain has TRBV9 and TRBJ2-7; a possible D gene is TRBD1 (5 bases). The CDR3 has 14 residues. V lost 4 bases and J 0 bases, leaving 11 bases between the germline ends. Per germline, CDR1 SGDLS and CDR2 YYNGEE. This CDR3 is CASSKSRVSYEQYF. The CDR3, as DNA: TGTGCCAGCAGCAAAAGCAGGGTCTCCTACGAGCAGTACTTC.